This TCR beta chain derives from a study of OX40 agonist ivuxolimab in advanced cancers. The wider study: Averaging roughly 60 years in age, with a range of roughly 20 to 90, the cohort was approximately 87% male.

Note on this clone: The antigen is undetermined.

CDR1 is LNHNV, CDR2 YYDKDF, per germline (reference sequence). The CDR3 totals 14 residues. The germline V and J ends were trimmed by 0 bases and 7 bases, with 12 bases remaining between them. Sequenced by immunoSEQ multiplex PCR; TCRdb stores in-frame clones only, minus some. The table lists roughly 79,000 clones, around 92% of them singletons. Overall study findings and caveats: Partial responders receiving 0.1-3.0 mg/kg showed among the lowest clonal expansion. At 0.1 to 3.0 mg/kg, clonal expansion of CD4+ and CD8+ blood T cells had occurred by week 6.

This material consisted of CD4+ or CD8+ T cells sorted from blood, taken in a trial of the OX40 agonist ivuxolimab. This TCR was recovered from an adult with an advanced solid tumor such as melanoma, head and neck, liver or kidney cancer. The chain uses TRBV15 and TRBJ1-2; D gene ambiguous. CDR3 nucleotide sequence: TGTGCCACCAGCAGAGATAAGGCAGCAACTGGCTACACCTTC. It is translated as CATSRDKAATGYTF.